Shown below are 13 T cell receptor beta chains from a single sample sequenced in a study of blood T cells in healthy people across ages. For the second PCR, which ran for roughly 7 to 11 cycles, a sample-barcoded 5' primer and a J-beta primer mix were used. TCRdb analysed the 5' RACE reads with MiXCR anew, one entry per CDR3 protein. The sample includes just under 550,000 distinct CDR3 sequences, 24% of them seen just once. The same sample was also studied in work on T cells of mothers and their children.

The sample taken for sequencing was blood. The receptors were gathered from a boy younger than 18 in good health.

Ten or more counts support this clonotype. The rearrangement uses TRBV5-6 and TRBJ1-6; no reliable D call. Germline CDR1 reads SGHDT; CDR2 reads YYEEEE. V was shortened by 0 bases and J by 10 bases, with 11 bases between the two germline ends. The CDR3 is 14 residues long. In nucleotides, the CDR3 is TGTGCCAGCAGCTTGGACTTAGGACGGTCACCCCTCCACTTT. Translated, it gives CASSLDLGRSPLHF.

This clonotype was recorded a few times. This chain connects TRBV29-1 to TRBJ2-1; D is undetermined. This CDR3 is built from 14 residues. V was trimmed by 2 bases and J by 1 base, leaving 9 bases between them. Germline assignment: CDR1 SQVTM and CDR2 ANQGSEA. The CDR3 nucleotides read TGCAGCGTTGAATTTGGGTGGTCCTACAATGAGCAGTTCTTC. This codes for CSVEFGWSYNEQFF.

The sample holds a few counts of this clonotype. This chain connects TRBV29-1 to TRBJ2-1, with a tentative D call TRBD2 (6 bases). The J call is uncertain, as TRBJ2-7 better fits the DNA end. Germline CDR1 is SQVTM and CDR2 is ANQGSEA. This CDR3 is built from 12 residues. The CDR3: CSVESPAGEQYF. The CDR3 region has the DNA TGCAGCGTTGAGTCCCCAGCGGGCGAGCAGTACTTC.

J is TRBJ1-4 and V is TRBV18; no firm D call. Germline CDR1 reads KGHSH; CDR2 reads LQKENI. The CDR3 loop spans 13 amino acids. V was trimmed by 2 bases and J by 8 bases, leaving 9 bases between them. CDR3 amino acids: CASSPMKREKLFF. CDR3 nucleotide sequence: TGTGCCAGCTCACCAATGAAGAGAGAAAAACTGTTTTTT.

The J gene is TRBJ2-1, the V gene TRBV5-1; TRBD2 matches at 13 bases. J lost 6 bases, V lost 5 bases, and 5 bases had no gene match. The germline V gene encodes CDR1 SGHRS and CDR2 YFSETQ. CDR3 length: 15 residues. This CDR3 is CASSYTSGGVNEQFF. The CDR3 DNA reads as TGCGCCAGCAGTTATACTAGCGGGGGGGTCAATGAGCAGTTCTTC.

This chain uses TRBV20-1 with TRBJ2-5; no clear D. The V and J ends lost 1 base and 3 bases respectively, with 15 bases between them. The CDR3 spans 15 residues. Germline CDR1 reads DFQATT; CDR2 reads SNEGSKA (reference sequence). The CDR3 spells CSARVSSRPEETQYF. CDR3 sequence (DNA): TGCAGTGCTAGAGTGAGTAGCCGGCCGGAAGAGACCCAGTACTTC.

J is TRBJ1-3 and V is TRBV20-1; D unresolved. The CDR3 is made up of 16 amino acids. Germline assignment: CDR1 DFQATT and CDR2 SNEGSKA (reference sequence). Trimming stripped 0 bases from V and 0 bases from J, with 12 bases between. The CDR3 protein is CSARDASRPSGNTIYF. The CDR3 DNA sequence: TGCAGTGCTAGAGATGCGTCCCGCCCCTCTGGAAACACCATATATTTT.

This clonotype came up a few times. The V call is TRBV5-4, the J call TRBJ2-7, with D possibly called TRBD1 or TRBD2 (5 bases each). The CDR3 sequence is 14 residues long. The germline CDR1 and CDR2 sequences are SGHNT and YYREEE (reference sequence). Trimming took 0 bases from V and 6 from J, leaving 13 bases between them. The CDR3 loop is CASSLEGSRGEQYF. The CDR3 region has the DNA TGTGCCAGCAGCTTGGAAGGGAGTAGGGGCGAGCAGTACTTC.

The rearrangement joins TRBV20-1 to TRBJ1-2; 7 bases align to TRBD1. After removal of 0 bases from V and 6 bases from J, the junction contained 10 bases not matched to a gene. Per germline, CDR1 DFQATT and CDR2 SNEGSKA (reference sequence). The CDR3 has 15 amino acids. The DNA of the CDR3 is TGCAGTGCTAGAGATCGACAGGGAGTGAGAAATGGCTACACCTTC. This encodes CSARDRQGVRNGYTF.

This chain uses TRBV20-1 with TRBJ2-6; D remains ambiguous. The CDR3 is made up of 14 amino acids. CDR1 and CDR2 from the germline V gene are DFQATT and SNEGSKA (reference sequence). The CDR3 region is CSLKHGSGANVLTF. The CDR3 coding sequence is TGCAGCCTAAAGCACGGTTCTGGGGCCAACGTCCTGACTTTC.

The rearrangement links TRBV28 to TRBJ2-1; the D is unclear. Trimming removed 6 bases from V and 0 bases from J, with 15 bases in between. Germline CDR1 reads MDHEN; CDR2 reads SYDVKM. CDR3 size: 16 residues. The CDR3 region is CASRLILPSSYNEQFF. CDR3 bases: TGTGCCAGCAGGTTAATCCTCCCGAGCTCCTACAATGAGCAGTTCTTC.

The sample holds a few counts of this clonotype. The rearrangement uses TRBV6-2 or TRBV6-3 and TRBJ1-1; D not resolved. Germline lookup yields CDR1 MNHEY and CDR2 SVGEGT. Trimming took off 6 bases at V and 1 base at J, with 12 bases between the two ends. There are 14 residues in the CDR3. DNA of the CDR3: TGTGCCAGCAGGTCCGAGGCGGCGAACACTGAAGCTTTCTTT. Residues: CASRSEAANTEAFF.

CDR3 residues: CASSFGRDEQYF. In DNA form, the CDR3 reads TGTGCCAGCAGTTTCGGCAGGGACGAGCAGTACTTC. This rearrangement joins TRBV28 to TRBJ2-5, with a weak D call TRBD1 (5 bases). The end of the DNA is better explained by TRBJ2-7, so the J call may be wrong. From germline, CDR1 is MDHEN and CDR2 SYDVKM. The CDR3 contains 12 residues.